This TCR beta chain is drawn from a study of T-cell reconstitution after alpha-beta-depleted transplantation in children. It was with unique molecular identifiers that the TCRbeta library was prepared. TCRdb re-called the PCR reads through MiXCR, storing one row per CDR3 protein. This table holds hundreds of thousands of distinct CDR3 sequences, about 10% found once. The receptor comes from a human donor who donated a stem cell graft to a child with acute myeloid leukemia. The specimen comprised PBMCs from the stem cell graft donor, sampled from the stem cell graft.

The CDR3 reads CASSFGDKSNQPQHF. The CDR3 DNA sequence: TGCGCCAGCAGCTTTGGAGACAAGAGCAATCAGCCCCAGCATTTT. The chain combines TRBV5-1 with TRBJ1-5, with D uncertain. With 2 bases removed from V and 1 base from J, the gap between germline ends came to 10 bases. CDR1 is SGHRS and CDR2 is YFSETQ in the germline V gene. CDR3 length equals 15 residues.